The clone carrying this T cell receptor beta chain appeared many times. Amplification of ligated cDNA took four PCR rounds with SP2 and nested alpha and beta constant primers. TCRdb reprocessed the 5' RACE reads with MiXCR, giving one entry per CDR3 protein. Of roughly 48,000 distinct CDR3 sequences in the sample, about 4.8% are singletons; the top ten hold around 0.8%. This entry comes from a study of naive and memory T cell subsets. An oligonucleotide containing a UMI was ligated to the 3' end of TCR cDNA. RNA was extracted from 2.5 ml of whole blood of healthy adults. V was trimmed by 0 bases and J by 0 bases, leaving 6 bases between them. Germline values: CDR1 SGHVS, CDR2 FQNEAQ. CDR3 length equals 15 residues.

The V and J genes are TRBV7-8 and TRBJ1-3; D remains ambiguous. The source is a female donor in good health. The DNA of the CDR3 is TGTGCCAGCAGCTTAGCGTCCGACTCTGGAAACACCATATATTTT. Its translation: CASSLASDSGNTIYF.